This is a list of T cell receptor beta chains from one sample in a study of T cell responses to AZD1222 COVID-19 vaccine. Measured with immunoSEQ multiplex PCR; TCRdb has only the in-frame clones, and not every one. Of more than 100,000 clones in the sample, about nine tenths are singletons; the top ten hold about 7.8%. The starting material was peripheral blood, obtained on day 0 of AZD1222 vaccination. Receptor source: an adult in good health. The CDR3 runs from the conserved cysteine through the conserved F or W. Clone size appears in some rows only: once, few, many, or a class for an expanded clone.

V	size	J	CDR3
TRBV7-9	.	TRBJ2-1	CASSLSSDNEQFF
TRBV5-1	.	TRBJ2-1	CASSPNIGLAGSSSYNEQFF
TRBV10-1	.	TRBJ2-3	CASSEGQGAADTQYF
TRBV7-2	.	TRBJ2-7	CASSFTGGRSSYEQYF
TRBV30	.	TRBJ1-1	CAWSGGGNHPSGTEAFF
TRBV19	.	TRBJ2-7	CASSTGVTGYEQYF
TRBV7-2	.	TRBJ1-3	CASSSGFSSGNTIYF
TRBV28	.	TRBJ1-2	CASSLDTSNYGYTF
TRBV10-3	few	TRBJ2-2	CAIADPGFGTGELFF
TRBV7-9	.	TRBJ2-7	CASSQGQGAREQYF
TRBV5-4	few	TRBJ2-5	CASSLDMGAAGWETQYF
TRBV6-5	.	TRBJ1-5	CASSYSGGTGQPQHF
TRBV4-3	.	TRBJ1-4	CASSQGGHNQEKLFF
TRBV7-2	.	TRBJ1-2	CASSLGTANYGYTF
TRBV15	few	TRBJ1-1	CATSRRQGRFTEAFF
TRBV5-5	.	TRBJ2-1	CASSLGQGVDNEQFF
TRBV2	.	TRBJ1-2	CASSPGTDYGYTF
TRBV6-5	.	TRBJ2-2	CASSRDPRLGELFF
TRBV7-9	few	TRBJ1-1	CASSQMDTEAFF
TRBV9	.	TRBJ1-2	CASSVGGYGYTF
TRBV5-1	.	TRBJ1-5	CASSLDGDSNQPQHF
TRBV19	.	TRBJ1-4	CASSSTGTGGEKLFF
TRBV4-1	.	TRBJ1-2	CASSQDLQGREDGYTF
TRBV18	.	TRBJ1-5	CASSARDSNQPQHF
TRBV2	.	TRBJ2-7	CATTGDRYSYEQYF
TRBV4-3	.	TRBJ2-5	CASSQDRYQETQYF
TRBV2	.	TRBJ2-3	CASKREGPGTDTQYF
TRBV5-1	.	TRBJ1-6	CASSLASGNSNSPLHF
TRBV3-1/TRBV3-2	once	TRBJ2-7	CASSQGVAGGRYEQYF
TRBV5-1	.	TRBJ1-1	CASSLTELSTEAFF
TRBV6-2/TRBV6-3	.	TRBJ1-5	CASSPQGAIIGSNQPQHF
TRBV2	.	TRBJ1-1	CASFPEMNTEAFF
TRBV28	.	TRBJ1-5	CASRNRGRRNQPQHF
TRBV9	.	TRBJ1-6	CASSPQIMSNSPLHF
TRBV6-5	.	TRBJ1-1	CASSPQGGHTEAFF
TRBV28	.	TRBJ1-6	CASSTTGSINSPLHF
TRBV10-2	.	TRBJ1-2	CASSLTGDYGYTF
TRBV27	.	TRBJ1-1	CASSFRPPGNTEAFF
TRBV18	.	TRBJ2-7	CAGGAQGSYEQYF
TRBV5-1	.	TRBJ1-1	CASSLGADLATEAFF
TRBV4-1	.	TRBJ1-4	CASSQPLGTGDEKLFF
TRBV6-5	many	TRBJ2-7	CASSFSGSDSYEQYF
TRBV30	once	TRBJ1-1	CAWSSTVAFF
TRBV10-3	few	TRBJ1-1	CAISESQGAIAEAFF
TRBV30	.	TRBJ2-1	CAWSLGQSLGEQFF